A single sample gave rise to the 27 T cell receptor beta chains below, sequenced in a study of lymphopenia after photon versus proton radiotherapy. Method: immunoSEQ multiplex PCR; TCRdb's copy keeps in-frame clones and lacks some. The sample contains roughly 35,000 clones, 85% of which appear only once. The material was peripheral blood, obtained from a patient treated with photon-based radiotherapy. The source of these receptors is a man aged 45-65 years with gastric cancer.

This clone appeared once. One end of the junction fails to match germline, which may point to a read error. The rearrangement uses TRBV9 and TRBJ1-2; 8 bases map to TRBD1. Germline lookup yields CDR1 SGDLS and CDR2 YYNGEE. CDR3 length: 14 amino acids. The DNA of the CDR3 is TGTGCCAGCAGCCCTCTCGCAGACGGGACAGGAAAGGGCTTC. Translating gives CASSPLADGTGKGF.

The rearrangement uses TRBV11-2 and TRBJ2-5; the D gene is possibly TRBD1 (5 bases). Per germline, CDR1 SGHAT and CDR2 FQNNGV. The CDR3 has 15 residues. The V and J ends lost 5 bases and 5 bases respectively, with 18 bases between them. CDR3 sequence: CASSPRVGKGETQYF. The CDR3 DNA is TGTGCCAGCAGCCCACGGGTGGGAAAGGGGGAGACCCAGTACTTC.

This chain links TRBV4-3 with TRBJ2-3, with 10 nucleotides matching TRBD2. Trimming cost V 4 bases and J 2 bases; bases outside gene matches: 3. The CDR3 has 15 amino acids. Germline lookup yields CDR1 LGHNA and CDR2 YSLEER. DNA for the CDR3: TGCGCCAGCAGCCTAGGACTAGCGGACACAGATACGCAGTATTTT. Protein: CASSLGLADTDTQYF.

This clone is termed medium-sized (0.01 to 0.1%). V usage is TRBV27 and J usage is TRBJ1-5; D may be TRBD1 (6 bases). Between the trimmed V and J ends, which lost 5 bases and 7 bases, there was a span of 18 bases. This CDR3 is built from 15 residues. In germline, CDR1 is MNHEY, CDR2 SMNVEV (reference sequence). In nucleotides, the CDR3 is TGTGCCAGCAGTCCTCAGGGATCCGGGGGCCAGCCCCAGCATTTT. Translated, it gives CASSPQGSGGQPQHF.

The chain recombines TRBV7-2 with TRBJ2-2; TRBD2 agrees at 10 bases. V was clipped by 3 bases and J by 6 bases; unmatched bases: 7. The length of the CDR3 is 16 residues. In germline, CDR1 is SGHTA, CDR2 FQGNSA. The CDR3: CASSLASGSKAGELFF. The DNA for the CDR3 is TGTGCCAGCAGCTTGGCTAGCGGGAGTAAGGCCGGGGAGCTGTTTTTT.

This chain links TRBV29-1 with TRBJ1-1, with D perhaps matching TRBD1 (5 bases). V lost 7 bases and J lost 7, with 10 bases in between. Per germline, CDR1 SQVTM and CDR2 ANQGSEA. The CDR3 extends over 10 amino acids. CDR3 sequence (DNA): TGCAGCGCTGAGCAGGGTGAAGCTTTCTTT. Its protein product is CSAEQGEAFF.

The chain has TRBV30 and TRBJ2-2; D is ambiguous. This CDR3 contains 15 residues. Germline values: CDR1 GTSNPN, CDR2 SVGIG (reference sequence). V lost 6 bases and J 1 base, leaving 15 bases between the germline ends. This CDR3 reads CACPKRTRNTGELFF. The DNA of the CDR3 is TGTGCCTGTCCCAAAAGAACCCGGAACACCGGGGAGCTGTTTTTT.

The gene calls are TRBV28 and TRBJ1-2; TRBD1 matches 7 bases. Trimming removed 6 bases from V and 4 bases from J; junction bases left unmatched: 11. This CDR3 spans 15 amino acids. Germline lookup yields CDR1 MDHEN and CDR2 SYDVKM. CDR3 sequence: CASSKGADTFYGYTF. Here the CDR3 DNA reads TGTGCCAGCAGCAAGGGGGCAGATACATTCTATGGCTACACCTTC.

This clone has a single count. The chain carries TRBV4-2 and TRBJ1-5; D remains ambiguous. This CDR3 is built from 14 residues. The V end was cut by 5 bases, the J end by 4 bases, with 12 bases between. From germline, CDR1 is LGHNA and CDR2 YNFKEQ. CDR3: CASSSGSRNQPQHF. The CDR3 DNA sequence: TGTGCCAGCAGCTCGGGATCCCGGAATCAGCCCCAGCATTTT.

The chain employs TRBV7-8 and TRBJ1-1, with no clear D. Germline V gene sequence: CDR1 SGHVS, CDR2 FQNEAQ. Trimming shortened V by 1 base and J by 7 bases, and 10 bases separated the two germline ends. The CDR3 is 13 residues long. The CDR3 spells CASSLGGSFEAFF. The CDR3 DNA is TGTGCCAGCAGCTTAGGCGGGTCTTTTGAAGCTTTCTTT.

This clone was recorded once. The chain carries TRBV7-2 and TRBJ1-5, with unresolved D. The V gene's germline CDR1 is SGHTA and CDR2 FQGNSA. Trimming removed 1 base from V and 4 bases from J, with 5 bases in between. The CDR3 is 13 amino acids. This CDR3 is CASSLDKNQPQHF. CDR3 bases: TGTGCCAGCAGCTTAGACAAAAATCAGCCCCAGCATTTT.

The chain has TRBV27 and TRBJ1-1, with TRBD1 matching 10 bases. V was clipped by 3 bases and J by 11 bases; unmatched bases: 6. Germline V lookup: CDR1 MNHEY, CDR2 SMNVEV (reference sequence). The CDR3 has 13 residues. The CDR3 reads CASSFRTGGRAFF. In DNA form, the CDR3 reads TGTGCCAGCAGTTTCAGGACAGGGGGTCGGGCTTTCTTT.

As DNA, the CDR3 is TGTGCCAGCACATTAGGGGAGGCCAGAATCAATGAGCAGTTCTTC. Its translation is CASTLGEARINEQFF. The chain uses TRBV28 and TRBJ2-1; D perhaps matches TRBD2 (6 bases). Per the germline V gene, CDR1 is MDHEN and CDR2 is SYDVKM. V was clipped by 7 bases and J by 6 bases, with 19 bases between them. CDR3 length equals 15 residues.

The chain recombines TRBV27 with TRBJ1-1, with unresolved D. The ends were cut back, 3 bases at V and 0 bases at J, with 11 bases in the middle. Germline loops: CDR1 MNHEY, CDR2 SMNVEV (reference sequence). CDR3 length equals 15 residues. DNA for the CDR3: TGTGCCAGCAGTTTTCGCGGATACGTGAACACTGAAGCTTTCTTT. Amino acids: CASSFRGYVNTEAFF.

This clone was seen more than once but under ten times. The V call is TRBV28, the J call TRBJ1-2, with D uncertain. V lost 3 bases and J lost 5, with 10 bases in between. This CDR3 has 13 residues. The germline gives CDR1 MDHEN, CDR2 SYDVKM. The CDR3 is CASSFTGKYGYTF. The CDR3 bases are TGTGCCAGCAGTTTCACGGGGAAATATGGCTACACCTTC.

J is TRBJ2-5 and V is TRBV7-2; 9 nucleotides agree with TRBD1. Germline V lookup: CDR1 SGHTA, CDR2 FQGNSA. The CDR3 totals 16 residues. The V and J ends lost 5 bases and 5 bases, in that order; junction bases with no gene match: 12. Here the CDR3 DNA reads TGTGCCAGCAGCGCCCGGACAGGGGCGAGAGGGGAGACCCAGTACTTC. Protein product: CASSARTGARGETQYF.

This clone was picked up a small number of times. V and J are TRBV2 and TRBJ1-5; 8 nucleotides line up with TRBD1. Trimming took 6 bases from V and 3 from J; bases not matched to a gene: 10. Germline V lookup: CDR1 SNHLY, CDR2 FYNNEI. The CDR3 consists of 16 residues. CDR3 bases: TGTGCCAGCAGACTCCAGGGGGCCGGGATCAATCAGCCCCAGCATTTT. Protein: CASRLQGAGINQPQHF. The full variable domain, rest sourced from reference TRBV2 and TRBJ1-5, is EPEVTQTPSHQVTQMGQEVILRCVPISNHLYFYWYRQILGQKVEFLVSFYNNEISEKSEIFDDQFSVERPDGSNFTLKIRSTKLEDSAMYFCASRLQGAGINQPQHFGDGTRLSIL.

The V gene is TRBV30, the J gene TRBJ1-5; perhaps TRBD1 as D (5 bases). This CDR3 has 18 residues. Germline CDR1 reads GTSNPN; CDR2 reads SVGIG (reference sequence). V was trimmed by 2 bases and J by 0 bases, leaving 20 bases between them. The CDR3 loop is CAWSTPGRLYLSNQPQHF. CDR3 sequence (DNA): TGTGCCTGGAGTACCCCGGGACGGCTCTACCTTAGCAATCAGCCCCAGCATTTT.

The chain employs TRBV11-2 and TRBJ2-7; D call uncertain. CDR1 and CDR2 from the germline V gene are SGHAT and FQNNGV. This CDR3 is 11 amino acids long. V dropped 0 bases and J dropped 9 bases, with 6 bases sitting between them. The CDR3 nucleotides read TGTGCCAGCAGCTTAGACGCCGGGCAGTACTTC. Translating gives CASSLDAGQYF.

CDR3 sequence: CASGSGTGNEQFF. The CDR3 DNA follows: TGTGCTAGTGGTTCTGGGACCGGCAATGAGCAGTTCTTC. The chain uses TRBV12-5 and TRBJ2-1, with D tentatively TRBD1 or TRBD2 (5 bases each). The CDR3 totals 13 residues. Looked up from germline, CDR1 is LGHNT and CDR2 is FRNRAP. V dropped 4 bases and J dropped 6 bases, with 10 bases sitting between them.

This clone was detected only a few times. The chain uses TRBV19 and TRBJ1-1; TRBD1 agrees at 7 bases. The CDR3 sequence is 13 residues long. Germline V gene sequence: CDR1 LNHDA, CDR2 SQIVND (reference sequence). With V trimmed by 10 bases and J by 1 base, 6 bases remained unmatched. The CDR3 DNA reads as TGTGCCACCAGAGGGACAGAGAACACTGAAGCTTTCTTT. This codes for CATRGTENTEAFF.

The V and J genes are TRBV12-5 and TRBJ2-1, with 11 positions matching TRBD1. This CDR3 spans 15 amino acids. The V and J ends lost 6 bases and 7 bases, in that order; junction bases with no gene match: 8. CDR1 is LGHNT and CDR2 is FRNRAP in the germline V gene. The CDR3 spells CASGPGTGGKNEQFF. The CDR3 nucleotides read TGTGCTAGTGGCCCCGGGACAGGGGGTAAGAATGAGCAGTTCTTC.

J is TRBJ2-3 and V is TRBV9; D is unclear. The CDR3 loop spans 12 amino acids. The germline V gene encodes CDR1 SGDLS and CDR2 YYNGEE. V lost 3 bases, J lost 2 bases, and 4 bases lay in between. DNA of the CDR3: TGTGCCAGCAGCGCCCCCACAGATACGCAGTATTTT. Residues: CASSAPTDTQYF.

The chain has TRBV11-2 and TRBJ2-1; the D is unclear. CDR1 is SGHAT and CDR2 is FQNNGV in the germline V gene. The V gene lost 1 base and the J gene lost 9 bases, with 13 bases spanning the gap. The CDR3 length is 14 residues. The CDR3 spells CASSLVAGSTEQFF. CDR3 DNA: TGTGCCAGCAGCTTAGTGGCCGGCTCGACTGAGCAGTTCTTC.

DNA of the CDR3: TGTGCCAGCAGCTTGATCCGGGACAGGGTCGGCTACACCTTC. It codes for CASSLIRDRVGYTF. This chain connects TRBV5-6 to TRBJ1-2, with 9 nucleotides matching TRBD1. Losses at the gene ends were 1 base for V and 8 bases for J; bases not matched to a gene: 6. The CDR3 sequence is 14 residues long. Germline V gives CDR1 SGHDT, CDR2 YYEEEE.

The genes are TRBV11-1 and TRBJ2-3; tentatively, D is TRBD2 (6 bases). The CDR3 is made up of 15 amino acids. The germline V and J ends were trimmed by 4 bases and 0 bases, with 11 bases remaining between them. CDR1 SGHAT and CDR2 FQDESV come from the germline V gene (reference sequence). CDR3 in DNA: TGTGCCAGCAGCTCACCCGGGACTAGCACAGATACGCAGTATTTT. This gives the protein CASSSPGTSTDTQYF.

Comment on this clone: A read error may produce the germline difference seen at one junction end. CDR3 sequence reads: CATSRGGLAAGGRSYNGQFF. CDR3 in DNA: TGTGCCACCAGCAGAGGTGGACTAGCGGCAGGGGGACGCTCCTACAATGGGCAGTTCTTC. The V and J genes are TRBV15 and TRBJ2-1; 10 bases match TRBD2. CDR3 length: 20 amino acids. Germline-derived CDR1 and CDR2 are LNHNV and YYDKDF (reference sequence).